Shown below are 6 T cell receptor beta chains from a single sample sequenced in a study of T cell responses to AZD1222 COVID-19 vaccine. The repertoire was sequenced with immunoSEQ multiplex PCR; TCRdb's copy has only in-frame clones and lacks some. This table holds about 86,000 clones, roughly 90% found once. Sequenced material: peripheral blood, taken on day 0 of AZD1222 vaccination. The receptors derive from an adult in good health.

This clone was seen a single time. The rearrangement uses TRBV5-4 and TRBJ1-2, with D possibly TRBD1 on 5 matching bases. CDR1 is SGHNT, CDR2 YYREEE, per germline (reference sequence). The germline V and J ends were trimmed by 4 bases and 1 base, with 17 bases remaining between them. The CDR3 extends over 16 amino acids. The CDR3: CASSPGQPTDNYGYTF. Here the CDR3 DNA reads TGTGCCAGCAGCCCGGGGCAGCCAACCGATAACTATGGCTACACCTTC.

The V and J genes are TRBV20-1 and TRBJ1-2; D is unresolved. CDR1 DFQATT and CDR2 SNEGSKA come from the germline V gene (reference sequence). V lost 3 bases, J lost 7 bases, and 21 bases lay in between. The CDR3 loop spans 15 amino acids. The CDR3 sequence: CSASRGHISLAGYTF. Written as DNA, the CDR3 is TGCAGTGCTAGTAGAGGCCATATAAGCCTAGCTGGCTACACCTTC.

The rearrangement links TRBV29-1 to TRBJ1-3; D gene ambiguous. Trimming took 7 bases from V and 2 from J, leaving 12 bases between them. The CDR3 consists of 13 residues. Germline V gene sequence: CDR1 SQVTM, CDR2 ANQGSEA. DNA of the CDR3: TGCAGCGCACGCGGGAGTGCTGGAAACACCATATATTTT. This codes for CSARGSAGNTIYF. Drawing the rest from reference TRBV29-1 and TRBJ1-3, the complete variable domain is SAVISQKPSRDICQRGTSLTIQCQVDSQVTMMFWYRQQPGQSLTLIATANQGSEATYESGFVIDKFPISRPNLTFSTLTVSNMSPEDSSIYLCSARGSAGNTIYFGEGSWLTVV.

The CDR3: CASSVDGQGSTYEQYF. CDR3 DNA sequence: TGTGCCAGCAGCGTAGACGGACAGGGGTCAACCTACGAGCAGTACTTC. The chain uses TRBV9 and TRBJ2-7; 9 nucleotides agree with TRBD1. After removal of 0 bases from V and 2 bases from J, the junction contained 6 bases not matched to a gene. CDR1 is SGDLS and CDR2 is YYNGEE in the germline V gene. The CDR3 extends over 16 amino acids.

The chain uses TRBV27 and TRBJ1-6, with a possible D match to TRBD1 (6 bases). The CDR3 has 15 residues. CDR1 and CDR2 (germline): MNHEY, SMNVEV (reference sequence). Trimming left V 6 bases short and J 14 bases short, with 23 bases between. The CDR3 loop reads CASRQAWGAQGTLHF. As DNA, the CDR3 is TGTGCCAGCAGGCAAGCATGGGGGGCTCAAGGAACCCTCCACTTT.

This sequence joins TRBV12-3 or TRBV12-4 and TRBJ1-3; D may be TRBD1 (5 bases). Trimming cost V 5 bases and J 7 bases, with 9 bases left between them. CDR3 length equals 12 residues. CDR3 DNA: TGTGCCAGCAGTCCGGGACCCAACACCATATATTTT. Protein sequence: CASSPGPNTIYF.